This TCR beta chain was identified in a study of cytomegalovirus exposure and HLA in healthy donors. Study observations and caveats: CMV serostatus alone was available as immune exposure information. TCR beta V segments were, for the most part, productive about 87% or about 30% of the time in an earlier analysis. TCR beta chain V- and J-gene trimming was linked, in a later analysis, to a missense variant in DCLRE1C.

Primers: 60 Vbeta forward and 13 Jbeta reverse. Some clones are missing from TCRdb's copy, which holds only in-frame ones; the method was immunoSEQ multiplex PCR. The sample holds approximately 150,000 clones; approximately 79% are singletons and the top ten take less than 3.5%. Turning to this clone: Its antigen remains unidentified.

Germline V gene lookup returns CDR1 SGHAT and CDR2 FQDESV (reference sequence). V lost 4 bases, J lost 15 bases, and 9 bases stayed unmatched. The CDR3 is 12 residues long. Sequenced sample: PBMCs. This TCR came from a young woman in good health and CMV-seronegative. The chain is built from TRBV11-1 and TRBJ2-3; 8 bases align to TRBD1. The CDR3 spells CASSYTRDRIYF. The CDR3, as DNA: TGTGCCAGCAGCTACACCCGGGACAGGATTTATTTT.